The 8 T cell receptor beta chains below were found in one sample sequenced in a study of OX40 agonist ivuxolimab in advanced cancers. The table came from immunoSEQ multiplex PCR; TCRdb's copy has only in-frame clones and leaves some out. Of over 15,000 clones listed, roughly 70% were seen once; the top ten hold roughly a third. Sequencing used CD4+ or CD8+ T cells sorted from blood, obtained in a trial of the OX40 agonist ivuxolimab. Receptor source: an adult with an advanced solid tumor such as melanoma, head and neck, liver or kidney cancer.

In this sample, this clone turned up a few times. The chain is built from TRBV7-9 and TRBJ2-1; D is ambiguous. The CDR3 contains 13 residues. Germline CDR1 reads SEHNR; CDR2 reads FQNEAQ (reference sequence). The V end lost 4 bases, the J end lost 8 bases, and 12 bases lay between the germline ends. CDR3 coding DNA: TGTGCCAGCAGCTCTCTCCCCATGGATGAGCAGTTCTTC. This translates into CASSSLPMDEQFF.

By sample fraction, this clone is medium-sized. The chain couples TRBV10-3 to TRBJ2-4, with TRBD1 matching 10 bases. Germline CDR1 ENHRY, CDR2 SYGVKD. This CDR3 is built from 16 residues. Unmatched junction bases numbered 7, after V lost 3 bases and J lost 5 bases. Here the CDR3 reads CAISEAPGQGENIQYF. CDR3 sequence (DNA): TGTGCCATCAGTGAAGCACCAGGACAGGGGGAAAACATTCAGTACTTC.

This clone occurred a few times. The rearrangement links TRBV13 to TRBJ2-3; 9 nucleotides agree with TRBD2. J lost 5 bases, V lost 1 base, and 7 bases had no gene match. From germline, CDR1 is PRHDT and CDR2 FYEKMQ (reference sequence). There are 16 residues in the CDR3. CDR3 sequence reads: CASSLVVAGAGDTQYF. DNA for the CDR3: TGTGCCAGCAGCTTAGTAGTAGCGGGAGCCGGAGATACGCAGTATTTT.

The chain uses TRBV28 and TRBJ1-1; D not certain. V lost 2 bases, J lost 6 bases, and 10 bases lay in between. The CDR3 extends over 13 amino acids. Germline values: CDR1 MDHEN, CDR2 SYDVKM. The CDR3 loop reads CASSLNNDAEAFF. The CDR3 DNA reads TGTGCCAGCAGTTTAAACAATGACGCTGAAGCTTTCTTT.

The chain combines TRBV7-8 with TRBJ2-3; possibly TRBD1 for D (6 bases). From germline, CDR1 is SGHVS and CDR2 FQNEAQ. Trimming removed 0 bases from V and 1 base from J, with 11 bases in between. The CDR3 runs to 16 residues. The CDR3 is CASSLAGAGGTDTQYF. Here the CDR3 DNA reads TGTGCCAGCAGCTTAGCGGGGGCCGGTGGCACAGATACGCAGTATTTT.

V gene TRBV29-1 combines with J gene TRBJ2-7, with D hard to call. The germline V gene has CDR1 SQVTM and CDR2 ANQGSEA. The CDR3 has 9 residues. V lost 4 bases to trimming and J lost 7 bases, with 5 bases between them. CDR3: CSVVGEQYF. CDR3 sequence (DNA): TGCAGCGTTGTGGGGGAGCAGTACTTC.

The J gene is TRBJ2-1, the V gene TRBV13; no clear D. V was trimmed by 4 bases and J by 0 bases, leaving 10 bases between them. Germline V gene lookup returns CDR1 PRHDT and CDR2 FYEKMQ (reference sequence). The CDR3 consists of 15 residues. Here the CDR3 DNA reads TGTGCCAGCAGCTGGGCTGAGGCCTCCTACAATGAGCAGTTCTTC. Translation gives CASSWAEASYNEQFF.

The CDR3 protein is CASSEDGGVNEKLFF. The CDR3 region has the DNA TGTGCCAGCTCAGAGGACGGAGGGGTAAATGAAAAACTGTTTTTT. V is TRBV2 and J is TRBJ1-4; TRBD1 might be the D (5 bases). The CDR3 runs 15 residues. Trimming stripped 8 bases from V and 5 bases from J, with 18 bases between. The V gene's germline CDR1 is SNHLY and CDR2 FYNNEI.